The clone carrying this TCR beta chain was detected only a few times. What it binds is not known. The data derive from a study of T-cell memory formation after mild COVID-19. Study conclusions and caveats: The study found balanced CD4/CD8 in clones contracting day 15 to 85 and a CD4+ lean in later expanders. Mainly in CM and EM were contracting CD4+ clones; CD8+ were in EMRA. Unconfirmed was the SARS-CoV-2 specificity of second-wave clones that peaked on day 37.

One entry per CDR3 protein results from TCRdb running MiXCR on the 5' RACE reads. The sample has around 200,000 distinct CDR3 sequences; about a fifth are singletons. The germline gives CDR1 MDHEN, CDR2 SYDVKM. The junction had 12 bases not matched to a gene; V was cut back by 5 bases and J by 5 bases. CDR3 length: 15 amino acids. Sequencing was done on a sample of PBMCs or a T cell subset sorted from them (not recorded which). The sequence was obtained from an adult woman who had mild COVID-19 (a few samples of this study predate the infection). Cell type and time point are not known. This chain links TRBV28 with TRBJ2-7; 7 positions agree with TRBD1. The CDR3 loop reads CASSPGFGQGDEQYF. CDR3 in DNA: TGTGCCAGCAGTCCTGGGTTTGGGCAGGGGGACGAGCAGTACTTC.